The T cell receptor (beta chain) described here comes from a study of T cell repertoires in ileal Crohn's disease. Across the whole study: M0 samples are biopsies from inflamed ileum in the resection specimen. Overall study findings and caveats: All patients with clonality above 26.8% had endoscopic recurrence. High-frequency clones were more common in sorted CD8 than CD4 cells.

As to time point: inflamed ileum from the surgical specimen. Eligibility required adulthood, ileal or ileocolonic Crohn's disease and indicated ileocolonic resection. Measured with immunoSEQ multiplex PCR; TCRdb has only the in-frame clones, and not every one. The sample has roughly 5,800 clones, roughly 87% seen once. Per the germline V gene, CDR1 is DFQATT and CDR2 is SNEGSKA (reference sequence). The CDR3 has 11 residues. Trimming removed 8 bases at V and 2 bases at J, with 9 bases between. With respect to this clone: Its antigen is still unknown.

This sequence was found in an adult with Crohn's disease. Sequences were obtained from ileal tissue. The J gene is TRBJ2-5, the V gene TRBV20-1, with no clear D. CDR3 bases: TGCAGTTCGGCAGCACAAGAGACCCAGTACTTC. It is translated as CSSAAQETQYF.